This is a list of T cell receptor beta chains from one sample in a study of cytomegalovirus exposure and HLA in healthy donors. Clones were read by immunoSEQ multiplex PCR, and TCRdb kept only the in-frame ones, dropping some. This table has over 150,000 clones, 91% appearing once. The material sequenced was PBMCs. Source of these receptors: a woman between 18 and 29 years old in good health and CMV-seropositive. Each CDR3 is given without its conserved first and last residue.

TRBV19,TRBJ2-3,ASRPLLSTDTQY
TRBV19,TRBJ2-5,ASSMGYSGQETQY
TRBV2,TRBJ1-5,ASSTGGNQPQH
TRBV27,TRBJ2-4,ASSQTRVPENIQY
TRBV25-1,TRBJ2-5,ASSPVERDRGRSQY
TRBV27,TRBJ1-2,ASSSHWQGGYT
TRBV12-5,TRBJ2-3,ASGPGQFSTDTQY
TRBV5-6,TRBJ1-2,ASSLDGGTAYGYT
TRBV28,TRBJ1-5,ASSFRVQGNQPQH
TRBV19,TRBJ2-1,ASSPTDYVANEQF
TRBV27,TRBJ2-5,ASSLTGQGETQY
TRBV7-9,TRBJ1-4,ASSLDRSNEKLF
TRBV6-1,TRBJ1-6,ASSELVGQVFSPLH
TRBV13,TRBJ2-7,ASSSSSYEQY
TRBV28,TRBJ1-4,ASSFGVGGNEKLF
TRBV7-9,TRBJ1-3,ASRPTRVGNTIY
TRBV5-5,TRBJ1-1,ASSLGRGMNTEAF
TRBV13,TRBJ2-3,ASSPRTPLGTDTQY
TRBV5-4,TRBJ1-6,ASSSGDYNSPLH
TRBV27,TRBJ2-7,ASSLRGGSYEQY
TRBV7-2,TRBJ2-7,ASSFNPTLATFYEQY
TRBV4-2,TRBJ1-3,ASSQGGGAGNTIY
TRBV6-1,TRBJ2-5,ASSELGTSGQETQY
TRBV7-9,TRBJ2-6,ASSSTSGSFSGANVLT
TRBV28,TRBJ1-1,ASSLGQGNTEAF
TRBV5-1,TRBJ2-7,ASSLEHGGQGAYEQY
TRBV28,TRBJ2-7,ASSLPLGLAAEYEQY
TRBV19,TRBJ2-7,ASRPGGSYEQY
TRBV4-3,TRBJ2-3,ASSQDPGLAVTDTQY